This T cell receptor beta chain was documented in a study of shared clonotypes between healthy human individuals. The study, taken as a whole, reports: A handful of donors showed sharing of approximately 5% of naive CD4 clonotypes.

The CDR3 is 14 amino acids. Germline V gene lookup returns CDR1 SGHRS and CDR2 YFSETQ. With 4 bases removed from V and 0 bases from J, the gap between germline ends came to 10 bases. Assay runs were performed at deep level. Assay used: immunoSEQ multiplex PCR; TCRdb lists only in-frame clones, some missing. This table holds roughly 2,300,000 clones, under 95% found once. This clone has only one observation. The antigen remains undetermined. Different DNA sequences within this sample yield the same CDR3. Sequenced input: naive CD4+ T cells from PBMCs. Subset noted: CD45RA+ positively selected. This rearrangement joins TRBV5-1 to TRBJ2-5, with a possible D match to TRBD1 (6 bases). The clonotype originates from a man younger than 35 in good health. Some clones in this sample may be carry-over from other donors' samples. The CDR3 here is CASSHGTNQETQYF. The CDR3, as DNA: TGCGCCAGCAGCCACGGGACAAACCAAGAGACCCAGTACTTC.